This paragraph reports one T cell receptor (beta chain). The germline gives CDR1 SEHNR, CDR2 FQNEAQ (reference sequence). Trimming removed 0 bases from V and 3 bases from J, with 6 bases in between. The CDR3 covers 13 residues. TCRdb keeps only in-frame clones here, not all; method: immunoSEQ multiplex PCR. This sample yields around 69,000 clones, of which more than 90% are seen a single time; roughly 1.2% belongs to the top ten. This specimen belongs to a study of T cell changes during pregnancy in multiple sclerosis. The V and J genes are TRBV7-9 and TRBJ2-7, with D unclear. The source is a female donor with multiple sclerosis, enrolled in a pregnancy study. This sample comprised peripheral blood, obtained in the third trimester of pregnancy. The DNA of the CDR3 is TGTGCCAGCAGCTTAGCGGGCTACTACGAGCAGTACTTC. This sequence encodes CASSLAGYYEQYF.